The rows below give T cell receptor beta chains drawn from one sample of a study of T cells in Graves' hyperthyroidism and ophthalmopathy. TCRdb analysed the multiplex PCR reads with MiXCR anew, one entry per CDR3 protein. In the table there are roughly 520,000 distinct CDR3 sequences, approximately 25% of which are singletons. The sequencing sample was made of blood. The receptor source for this set is a woman in her 30s with Graves' ophthalmopathy. Each CDR3 is given with its conserved first and last residue. A D gene is named only where the DNA matches it firmly. Part of the rows lack a size; the others show once, few, many or a class for expanded clones.

CDR3,DNA,size,V,D,J,length
CASSLSMNSGANVLTF,TGTGCCAGCAGCTTATCCATGAACTCTGGGGCCAACGTCCTGACTTTC,many,TRBV11-3,.,TRBJ2-6,16
CAWIWGRRTEAFF,TGTGCCTGGATATGGGGGAGGAGGACTGAAGCTTTCTTT,few,TRBV30,.,TRBJ1-1,13
CATSTRGPYEQYF,TGTGCCACGTCTACGAGGGGTCCCTACGAGCAGTACTTC,.,TRBV6-2/TRBV6-3,.,TRBJ2-7,13
CASSQQTGTSGRTGELFF,TGTGCCAGCAGCCAACAAACCGGGACTAGCGGGCGCACCGGGGAGCTGTTTTTT,many,TRBV14,TRBD2,TRBJ2-2,18
CASSSAGDEQYF,TGTGCCAGCAGTTCTGCAGGGGACGAGCAGTACTTC,.,TRBV6-5,.,TRBJ2-7,12
CASSLGPRLIETQYF,TGTGCCAGCAGCTTAGGCCCCCGGTTAATAGAGACCCAGTACTTC,many,TRBV13,.,TRBJ2-5,15
CASSLFGGVGDEQYF,TGTGCCAGCAGCTTATTCGGGGGGGTAGGGGACGAGCAGTACTTC,many,TRBV7-2,TRBD2,TRBJ2-7,15
CASSLQTGSGANVLTF,TGTGCCAGCAGTTTACAGACCGGATCTGGGGCCAACGTCCTGACTTTC,once,TRBV12-3/TRBV12-4,.,TRBJ2-6,16
CASRAEIYGYTF,TGTGCCAGCAGGGCTGAGATCTATGGCTACACCTTC,.,TRBV28,.,TRBJ1-2,12
CASSSSRQGITGELFF,TGTGCCAGCAGTTCCTCGCGACAGGGGATCACCGGGGAGCTGTTTTTT,many,TRBV12-3/TRBV12-4,TRBD1,TRBJ2-2,16
CASSPFDRAAEQYF,TGTGCCAGCTCACCCTTCGACAGGGCGGCCGAGCAGTACTTC,.,TRBV18,TRBD1,TRBJ2-7,14
CAWSVGVGYGYTF,TGTGCCTGGAGTGTTGGGGTCGGCTATGGCTACACCTTC,many,TRBV30,.,TRBJ1-2,13
CATSRDRRYEAFF,TGTGCCACCAGCAGAGATCGCAGGTATGAAGCTTTCTTT,once,TRBV15,.,TRBJ1-1,13
CSARRGVRLAGSYEQYF,TGCAGTGCTAGAAGGGGGGTGAGACTAGCGGGTTCCTACGAGCAGTACTTC,.,TRBV20-1,TRBD2,TRBJ2-7,17
CSADAVAGGPEETQYF,TGCAGTGCTGACGCTGTAGCGGGGGGGCCGGAAGAGACCCAGTACTTC,many,TRBV20-1,TRBD2,TRBJ2-5,16
CASKSTGYNQPRHF,TGTGCCAGCAAATCCACAGGATACAATCAGCCCCGGCATTTT,.,TRBV6-1,.,TRBJ1-5,14
CASSLYPEITPQHF,TGTGCCAGCAGTTTATATCCGGAAATCACGCCCCAGCATTTT,many,TRBV12-3/TRBV12-4,.,TRBJ1-5,14
CASRVVQNTGELFF,TGTGCCAGCAGAGTTGTACAGAACACCGGGGAGCTGTTTTTT,.,TRBV7-9,.,TRBJ2-2,14
CASSESGRRQPQHF,TGTGCCAGCAGTGAATCCGGGCGCCGTCAGCCCCAGCATTTT,many,TRBV25-1,.,TRBJ1-5,14
CASRDGYEQYF,TGTGCCAGCAGAGACGGCTACGAGCAGTACTTC,many,TRBV2,.,TRBJ2-7,11
CASSYSDTAGYTF,TGTGCCAGCAGTTACTCCGACACGGCGGGCTACACCTTC,.,TRBV6-5,.,TRBJ1-2,13
CASRGGLPWEQYF,TGCGCCAGCAGGGGCGGACTACCTTGGGAGCAGTACTTC,.,TRBV5-1,.,TRBJ2-7,13
CASSFNREGNTIYF,TGCGCCAGCAGCTTTAACAGGGAAGGAAACACCATATATTTT,.,TRBV5-1,.,TRBJ1-3,14
CSARHRQDRKETQYF,TGCAGTGCTAGACATCGACAGGACAGGAAGGAGACCCAGTACTTC,many,TRBV20-1,TRBD1,TRBJ2-5,15
CASILEAEAFF,TGTGCCAGCATCTTAGAGGCTGAAGCTTTCTTT,.,TRBV7-9,.,TRBJ1-1,11
CASSGQDGYTF,TGTGCCAGCAGTGGCCAAGATGGCTACACCTTC,.,TRBV6-1,.,TRBJ1-2,11
CSVRTGPDTEAFF,TGCAGCGTTAGAACAGGGCCCGACACTGAAGCTTTCTTT,many,TRBV29-1,.,TRBJ1-1,13
CAPLRLGTEAFF,TGTGCCCCTCTCAGGCTGGGGACTGAAGCTTTCTTT,.,TRBV24-1,.,TRBJ1-1,12
CASSIFPSGRTPIGMETQYF,TGTGCCAGCAGCATCTTTCCTAGCGGGAGGACACCAATTGGTATGGAGACCCAGTACTTC,.,TRBV11-2,TRBD2,TRBJ2-5,20
CASSLRRAGESTEAFF,TGTGCCAGCAGCTTAAGGAGGGCGGGGGAGAGCACTGAAGCTTTCTTT,many,TRBV7-3,.,TRBJ1-1,16
CASSLQLALPVYGYTF,TGTGCCAGCAGCTTACAATTGGCCCTCCCAGTCTATGGCTACACCTTC,.,TRBV5-5,.,TRBJ1-2,16
CAWSRGLANTEAFF,TGTGCCTGGAGTAGGGGACTCGCGAACACTGAAGCTTTCTTT,many,TRBV30,.,TRBJ1-1,14
CASSPSGARYEQYF,TGTGCCAGCAGCCCTAGCGGGGCCCGTTACGAGCAGTACTTC,many,TRBV14,TRBD2,TRBJ2-7,14
CASNRDSTVDPTQYF,TGTGCCAGCAATCGGGACTCAACAGTGGATCCGACCCAGTACTTC,many,TRBV2,.,TRBJ2-5,15
CASSKTGEWNQPQHF,TGTGCCAGCAGCAAAACAGGGGAGTGGAATCAGCCCCAGCATTTT,.,TRBV27,TRBD1,TRBJ1-5,15
CATSDLRGPASSYEQYF,TGTGCCACCAGTGATTTAAGGGGACCCGCGAGCTCCTACGAGCAGTACTTC,.,TRBV24-1,.,TRBJ2-7,17
CASTGQENTEAFF,TGTGCCTCGACGGGACAGGAGAACACTGAAGCTTTCTTT,many,TRBV6-5,TRBD1,TRBJ1-1,13
CASSPRARNTEAFF,TGTGCCAGCAGCCCGAGGGCTCGGAACACTGAAGCTTTCTTT,.,TRBV11-2,.,TRBJ1-1,14
CASSRTYEQYF,TGTGCCAGCAGTAGGACCTACGAGCAGTACTTC,many,TRBV11-2,.,TRBJ2-7,11
CASRQTGPYEQYF,TGTGCCAGCAGACAGACAGGGCCCTACGAGCAGTACTTC,many,TRBV12-3/TRBV12-4,TRBD1,TRBJ2-7,13
CASSYSGGAGAEAFF,TGTGCCAGCAGTTACTCGGGGGGGGCTGGAGCTGAAGCTTTCTTT,.,TRBV6-5,.,TRBJ1-1,15
CASSNPPGPMNTEAFF,TGCGCCAGCAGCAACCCCCCCGGGCCGATGAACACTGAAGCTTTCTTT,few,TRBV5-1,.,TRBJ1-1,16
CASSTTSPPEQYF,TGTGCCAGCAGCACGACTAGTCCACCCGAGCAGTACTTC,.,TRBV11-2,.,TRBJ2-7,13
CASSRDRGPYEQYF,TGTGCCAGCAGTAGGGACAGGGGCCCCTACGAGCAGTACTTC,many,TRBV2,TRBD1,TRBJ2-7,14
CASSHIIQEIQYF,TGTGCCAGCAGCCACATTATACAAGAGATCCAGTACTTC,.,TRBV3-1,.,TRBJ2-5,13
CASSPGLVPYEQYF,TGCGCCAGCAGCCCCGGACTAGTTCCCTACGAGCAGTACTTC,few,TRBV5-1,TRBD2,TRBJ2-7,14
CASGLLEQLNTEAFF,TGTGCCAGCGGCCTCCTTGAACAGCTCAACACTGAAGCTTTCTTT,many,TRBV6-1,.,TRBJ1-1,15
CASSLWPEGMNTEAFF,TGTGCCAGCAGTTTATGGCCAGAGGGCATGAACACTGAAGCTTTCTTT,few,TRBV27,.,TRBJ1-1,16
CASRTGTGGTEACF,TGTGCCAGTAGGACCGGGACAGGGGGCACTGAAGCTTGCTTT,.,TRBV19,TRBD1,TRBJ1-1,14
CASSLWGRQGGYTF,TGTGCCAGCAGTTTATGGGGCAGGCAAGGTGGCTACACCTTC,.,TRBV12-3/TRBV12-4,.,TRBJ1-2,14
CATRQGLNTEAFF,TGTGCCACCAGACAGGGGCTTAACACTGAAGCTTTCTTT,.,TRBV19,TRBD1,TRBJ1-1,13
CSPTDIGGAQYF,TGCAGTCCAACCGACATCGGTGGGGCCCAGTACTTC,many,TRBV20-1,.,TRBJ2-5,12
CASLGVSSEAFF,TGTGCCAGCCTGGGAGTATCAAGTGAAGCTTTCTTT,.,TRBV27,.,TRBJ1-1,12
CASSDGQGNSPLHF,TGTGCCAGCAGTGACGGACAGGGGAATTCACCCCTCCACTTT,many,TRBV2,TRBD1,TRBJ1-6,14
CASSYFGGGAKETQYF,TGTGCCAGCAGTTACTTCGGGGGGGGGGCAAAAGAGACCCAGTACTTC,many,TRBV6-5,TRBD2,TRBJ2-5,16
CSAWDSSYEQYF,TGCAGTGCTTGGGACAGCTCCTACGAGCAGTACTTC,many,TRBV20-1,TRBD1,TRBJ2-7,12